The 16 T cell receptor beta chains given below trace back to one sample, sequenced in a study of blood T cell repertoires in COVID-19. Only in-frame clones appear in the TCRdb table, and some are missing; sequencing was by immunoSEQ multiplex PCR. Of about 34,000 clones listed, roughly 88% were seen once; the top ten hold about 20%. Sequenced sample: peripheral blood. The receptor set was obtained from a man of 80 years or more with acute or convalescent COVID-19.

The chain combines TRBV28 with TRBJ2-3; possibly TRBD2 for D (5 bases). The CDR3 runs to 15 residues. Deletions cut 1 base from V and 0 bases from J, with 8 bases between. Germline-derived CDR1 and CDR2 are MDHEN and SYDVKM. CDR3 nucleotides: TGTGCCAGCAGTTTATTCCGGGGTAGCACAGATACGCAGTATTTT. It translates to CASSLFRGSTDTQYF.

The chain employs TRBV3-1 (or the pseudogene TRBV3-2) and TRBJ2-5; 10 bases are shared with TRBD2. V shed 1 base and J 7 bases; nucleotides not matched to a gene: 6. Germline CDR1 LGHDT, CDR2 YNNKEL (reference sequence). The CDR3 has 15 amino acids. The CDR3 reads CASSQASGGVGTQYF. DNA for the CDR3: TGTGCCAGCAGCCAAGCTAGCGGGGGTGTGGGGACCCAGTACTTC.

This clone occurred once. V is TRBV11-3 and J is TRBJ1-1; D remains ambiguous. CDR3 length: 13 residues. The V gene lost 8 bases and the J gene lost 2 bases, with 12 bases spanning the gap. Germline V CDR1 and CDR2: SGHNT, YENEEA. DNA for the CDR3: TGTGCCAGCCTAGAAGGAAATAACACTGAAGCTTTCTTT. Its translation is CASLEGNNTEAFF.

This chain joins TRBV7-9 and TRBJ2-2, with D possibly TRBD1 on 6 matching bases. Trimming cost V 3 bases and J 2 bases, with 10 bases left between them. The germline V gene encodes CDR1 SEHNR and CDR2 FQNEAQ (reference sequence). The CDR3 loop spans 15 amino acids. The CDR3 here is CASSFYRDNTGELFF. The CDR3 nucleotides are TGTGCCAGCAGCTTCTACAGGGATAACACCGGGGAGCTGTTTTTT. Together with reference TRBV7-9 and TRBJ2-2, the CDR3 gives the full variable domain: DTGVSQNPRHKITKRGQNVTFRCDPISEHNRLYWYRQTLGQGPEFLTYFQNEAQLEKSRLLSDRFSAERPKGSFSTLEIQRTEQGDSAMYLCASSFYRDNTGELFFGEGSRLTVL.

V gene TRBV27 combines with J gene TRBJ1-1; possible D gene TRBD1, 6 bases. The germline V gene has CDR1 MNHEY and CDR2 SMNVEV (reference sequence). V was pared by 4 bases and J by 1 base, with 10 bases between. This CDR3 region has 14 residues. The CDR3 DNA follows: TGTGCCAGCAGTTCCCGGACAGAGAACACTGAAGCTTTCTTT. Amino acid sequence: CASSSRTENTEAFF.

The chain has TRBV9 and TRBJ1-3; no definite D call. V shed 4 bases and J shed 0 bases, with 8 bases lying between them. This CDR3 comprises 14 residues. Germline CDR1 is SGDLS and CDR2 is YYNGEE. The CDR3 is CASSSGISGNTIYF. Here the CDR3 DNA reads TGTGCCAGCAGCTCGGGGATCTCTGGAAACACCATATATTTT.

This chain connects TRBV23-1 to TRBJ1-1; 9 bases line up with TRBD1. TRBV23-1 is sorted into the ORF group, with uncertain function. V dropped 8 bases and J dropped 6; count of bases not matched to a gene: 10. This CDR3 is 14 amino acids long. In DNA, the CDR3 is TGCGCCAGCTTCAGACAGGGGGTTTTCGCTGAAGCTTTCTTT. It translates to CASFRQGVFAEAFF.

The V and J genes are TRBV5-1 and TRBJ1-2, with 8 bases identical to TRBD1. The CDR3 length is 17 residues. Trimming took 0 bases from V and 6 from J; bases not matched to a gene: 13. Germline values: CDR1 SGHRS, CDR2 YFSETQ. CDR3 residues: CASSLGAGGARVDGYTF. The CDR3 nucleotides read TGCGCCAGCAGCTTGGGGGCAGGGGGCGCACGGGTTGATGGCTACACCTTC.

The chain carries TRBV28 and TRBJ2-1, with D tentatively TRBD2 (6 bases). In germline, CDR1 is MDHEN, CDR2 SYDVKM. V lost 10 bases, J lost 1 base, and 11 bases lay in between. The CDR3 is 13 amino acids. CDR3 region: CAIPGGSYNEQFF. CDR3 bases: TGTGCCATCCCCGGGGGATCCTACAATGAGCAGTTCTTC.

V usage is TRBV6-5 and J usage is TRBJ2-7; 8 bases align to TRBD1. With 2 bases clipped from V and 2 bases from J, the junction kept 8 bases outside the gene matches. The CDR3 loop spans 16 amino acids. Germline CDR1 reads MNHEY; CDR2 reads SVGAGI. CDR3 nucleotides: TGTGCCAGCAGTTACCCGGACAGGGATGTCCCCTACGAGCAGTACTTC. This sequence encodes CASSYPDRDVPYEQYF.

Comments on this clone: Mismatch with germline at one junction end may stem from a read error. This chain links TRBV20-1 with TRBJ1-6; D gene ambiguous. The CDR3 length is 11 residues. Germline CDR1 and CDR2: DFQATT and SNEGSKA (reference sequence). The CDR3 coding sequence is TGCAGTGCTAGAGATGGAACAGATCGGAACTTT. Its protein product is CSARDGTDRNF.

The chain recombines TRBV9 with TRBJ2-3; 12 bases line up with TRBD2. This CDR3 contains 15 residues. CDR1 and CDR2 from the germline V gene are SGDLS and YYNGEE. With V trimmed by 4 bases and J by 5 bases, 5 bases remained unmatched. DNA of the CDR3: TGTGCCAGCAGCCCACTAGCGGGGGGCGGAGATACGCAGTATTTT. It specifies CASSPLAGGGDTQYF. Combining the CDR3 with reference TRBV9 and TRBJ2-3 gives the whole variable domain DSGVTQTPKHLITATGQRVTLRCSPRSGDLSVYWYQQSLDQGLQFLIQYYNGEERAKGNILERFSAQQFPDLHSELNLSSLELGDSALYFCASSPLAGGGDTQYFGPGTRLTVL.

This chain uses TRBV24-1 with TRBJ1-2, with D perhaps TRBD1 (5 bases). V lost 0 bases and J lost 6, with 7 bases in between. CDR1 and CDR2 (germline): KGHDR, SFDVKD. The CDR3 contains 13 residues. In nucleotides, the CDR3 is TGTGCCACCAGTGATTTGCCAGGGAATGGCTACACCTTC. Translated: CATSDLPGNGYTF.

The chain combines TRBV10-2 with TRBJ1-4; D may be TRBD1 (5 bases). Germline CDR1 reads WSHSY; CDR2 reads SAAADI. Trimming took off 6 bases at V and 0 bases at J, with 8 bases between the two ends. This CDR3 has 14 amino acids. The CDR3 region is CASRSRATNEKLFF. The CDR3 DNA sequence: TGCGCCAGCAGGTCCAGGGCAACTAATGAAAAACTGTTTTTT.

The DNA for the CDR3 is TGTGCCAGCTGCTCTATCCGCAATCAGCCCCAGCATTTT. Translated, it gives CASCSIRNQPQHF. This rearrangement joins TRBV2 to TRBJ1-5, with unresolved D. Trimming removed 8 bases at V and 2 bases at J, with 10 bases between. Germline V gene lookup returns CDR1 SNHLY and CDR2 FYNNEI. CDR3 length equals 13 residues.

CDR3 nucleotide sequence: TGTGCCAGCAGCTTAGCGGGACACTACTACGAGCAGTACTTC. This translates into CASSLAGHYYEQYF. The chain is built from TRBV7-9 and TRBJ2-7, with D possibly matching TRBD1 (6 bases). V lost 0 bases, J lost 3 bases, and 9 bases lay in between. The germline gives CDR1 SEHNR, CDR2 FQNEAQ (reference sequence). CDR3 size: 14 residues.